Following are 26 T cell receptor beta chains from one sample sequenced in a study of OX40 agonist ivuxolimab in advanced cancers. Clones were read by immunoSEQ multiplex PCR, and TCRdb kept only the in-frame ones, dropping some. The table has 20,000 or so clones, 85% to 90% seen once; the top ten hold about 10%. The material was CD4+ or CD8+ T cells sorted from blood, obtained in a trial of the OX40 agonist ivuxolimab. Source of these receptors: an adult with an advanced solid tumor such as melanoma, head and neck, liver or kidney cancer.

This chain connects TRBV11-2 to TRBJ2-1; TRBD2 aligns across 8 bases. From germline, CDR1 is SGHAT and CDR2 FQNNGV. V dropped 3 bases and J dropped 0; count of bases not matched to a gene: 7. The CDR3 consists of 17 residues. The CDR3 sequence: CASSFRLARGSYNEQFF. CDR3 coding DNA: TGTGCCAGCAGCTTCAGACTAGCGAGGGGCTCCTACAATGAGCAGTTCTTC.

The genes are TRBV27 and TRBJ2-7; D is perhaps TRBD1 (6 bases). The CDR3 sequence is 15 residues long. Germline CDR1 reads MNHEY; CDR2 reads SMNVEV (reference sequence). Trimming stripped 2 bases from V and 4 bases from J, with 15 bases between. This chain's CDR3 is CASSLHWGQNYEQYF. In DNA form, the CDR3 reads TGTGCCAGCAGTTTACACTGGGGGCAGAATTACGAGCAGTACTTC.

The chain couples TRBV5-6 to TRBJ2-5; D gene unclear. CDR3 length equals 14 residues. The V and J ends lost 6 bases and 0 bases respectively, with 12 bases between them. Germline V gene lookup returns CDR1 SGHDT and CDR2 YYEEEE. CDR3 DNA: TGTGCCAGCACCCCTTTTGAGAACCAAGAGACCCAGTACTTC. The encoded protein is CASTPFENQETQYF.

This clone came up once. The chain is built from TRBV19 and TRBJ2-7, with D unresolved. Germline-derived CDR1 and CDR2 are LNHDA and SQIVND (reference sequence). CDR3 length: 12 amino acids. Deletions cut 4 bases from V and 3 bases from J, with 7 bases between. DNA of the CDR3: TGTGCCAGTAGTAGGACGGACTACGAGCAGTACTTC. It is translated as CASSRTDYEQYF.

The rearrangement joins TRBV4-1 to TRBJ2-7; 8 positions agree with TRBD2. The CDR3 covers 15 residues. Trimming cost V 1 base and J 2 bases; bases outside gene matches: 4. The germline V gene encodes CDR1 MGHRA and CDR2 YSYEKL. The CDR3: CASSQAGLGTYEQYF. In DNA, the CDR3 is TGCGCCAGCAGCCAAGCGGGACTAGGGACCTACGAGCAGTACTTC.

The chain is built from TRBV30 and TRBJ2-7; no clear D. The germline V gene has CDR1 GTSNPN and CDR2 SVGIG (reference sequence). V was shortened by 5 bases and J by 0 bases, with 11 bases between the two germline ends. The CDR3 covers 13 residues. CDR3 sequence: CAWVGGDSYEQYF. The CDR3 coding sequence is TGTGCCTGGGTAGGCGGAGACTCCTACGAGCAGTACTTC.

The V call is TRBV5-5, the J call TRBJ1-6, with D possibly being TRBD1 (6 bases). The V end was cut by 1 base, the J end by 10 bases, with 15 bases between. The CDR3 runs 15 residues. The V gene's germline CDR1 is SGHKS and CDR2 YYEKEE (reference sequence). CDR3 amino acids: CASSLSGGAGSPLHF. CDR3 nucleotides: TGTGCCAGCAGCTTGTCGGGGGGCGCGGGGTCACCCCTCCACTTT.

V and J are TRBV6-5 and TRBJ1-2; TRBD1 aligns across 7 bases. Germline CDR1 and CDR2: MNHEY and SVGAGI. With 6 bases clipped from V and 8 bases from J, the junction kept 12 bases outside the gene matches. The CDR3 consists of 14 residues. CDR3 DNA: TGTGCCAGCAGGTGGCGGGAAACAGGGGAGGGCTACACCTTC. The encoded protein is CASRWRETGEGYTF.

V gene TRBV6-1 combines with J gene TRBJ2-7; 9 bases fit TRBD2. Germline-derived CDR1 and CDR2 are MNHNS and SASEGT. Trimming removed 0 bases from V and 5 bases from J; junction bases left unmatched: 8. This CDR3 comprises 16 residues. The DNA for the CDR3 is TGTGCCAGCAGTGAAGCTACTGCGGGAGGGCCTGACGAGCAGTACTTC. Translated: CASSEATAGGPDEQYF.

This clone was seen only once. The CDR3 region has the DNA TGTGCCAGCACCCAAGGGGGTATGAACACTGAAGCTTTCTTT. It is translated as CASTQGGMNTEAFF. The genes are TRBV2 and TRBJ1-1; a weak D match, TRBD1 (6 bases). Per the germline V gene, CDR1 is SNHLY and CDR2 is FYNNEI. The CDR3 runs 14 residues. The V end lost 7 bases, the J end lost 0 bases, and 12 bases lay between the germline ends.

The chain has TRBV6-6 and TRBJ1-1; D remains unclear. CDR3 length equals 14 residues. Germline V gene lookup returns CDR1 MNHNY and CDR2 SVGAGI (reference sequence). The germline V and J ends were trimmed by 0 bases and 4 bases, with 9 bases remaining between them. The CDR3 region is CASSYSNTGTEAFF. CDR3 DNA: TGTGCCAGCAGTTACTCGAACACGGGCACTGAAGCTTTCTTT.

CDR3: CASSLLLAGGQETQYF. The CDR3 DNA follows: TGTGCCAGCAGTCTCTTACTAGCGGGGGGCCAAGAGACCCAGTACTTC. The gene calls are TRBV27 and TRBJ2-5; 12 bases fit TRBD2. V lost 5 bases and J lost 1; bases outside the gene matches: 5. Germline V gene lookup returns CDR1 MNHEY and CDR2 SMNVEV (reference sequence). This CDR3 spans 16 amino acids.

This chain connects TRBV30 to TRBJ1-1; the D is unclear. The length of the CDR3 is 12 residues. Germline CDR1 and CDR2: GTSNPN and SVGIG (reference sequence). V was shortened by 3 bases and J by 6 bases, with 11 bases between the two germline ends. CDR3 sequence reads: CAWSVRTSEAFF. The CDR3 region has the DNA TGTGCCTGGAGCGTAAGGACCTCTGAAGCTTTCTTT.

Written as DNA, the CDR3 is TGTGCCAGCGGTTTTTCGAGGAGCGAGGGGAGAAACATTCAGTACTTC. Residues: CASGFSRSEGRNIQYF. The chain joins TRBV2 to TRBJ2-4; D could derive from TRBD1 or TRBD2 (5 bases each). Germline lookup yields CDR1 SNHLY and CDR2 FYNNEI. The CDR3 totals 16 residues. Trimming pared 8 bases from V and 6 bases from J, leaving 23 bases between.

The chain has TRBV27 and TRBJ2-7, with 12 bases that match TRBD2. Looked up from germline, CDR1 is MNHEY and CDR2 is SMNVEV (reference sequence). V shed 6 bases and J 3 bases; nucleotides not matched to a gene: 9. The CDR3 runs 16 residues. CDR3 protein: CASSTWRTSGNYEQYF. Written as DNA, the CDR3 is TGTGCCAGCAGCACCTGGCGGACTAGCGGGAACTACGAGCAGTACTTC.

This sequence joins TRBV7-8 and TRBJ2-7; D possibly matches TRBD1 or TRBD2 (5 bases each). This CDR3 has 13 amino acids. The germline gives CDR1 SGHVS, CDR2 FQNEAQ. Trimming cost V 11 bases and J 4 bases, with 18 bases left between them. The CDR3 region is CAWGRGPAYEQYF. CDR3 coding DNA: TGTGCCTGGGGAAGGGGACCAGCGTACGAGCAGTACTTC.

This chain links TRBV6-5 with TRBJ1-5, with D perhaps TRBD1 (5 bases). The CDR3 loop spans 16 amino acids. Trimming stripped 4 bases from V and 0 bases from J, with 13 bases between. Per germline, CDR1 MNHEY and CDR2 SVGAGI. CDR3 protein: CASSFWGTYSNQPQHF. In DNA, the CDR3 is TGTGCCAGCAGTTTCTGGGGGACCTATAGCAATCAGCCCCAGCATTTT.

This clone showed up just once. The genes are TRBV5-1 and TRBJ2-7; tentative D call: TRBD1 (6 bases). Germline values: CDR1 SGHRS, CDR2 YFSETQ. The V end lost 4 bases, the J end lost 5 bases, and 16 bases lay between the germline ends. This CDR3 has 14 amino acids. DNA of the CDR3: TGCGCCAGCAGCCCCCCTTGGACAGACCACGAGCAGTACTTC. Translating gives CASSPPWTDHEQYF.

The chain joins TRBV5-1 to TRBJ1-5, with D tentatively TRBD1 (6 bases). Trimming stripped 5 bases from V and 3 bases from J, with 9 bases between. The CDR3 has 13 amino acids. CDR1 and CDR2 from the germline V gene are SGHRS and YFSETQ. CDR3 sequence (DNA): TGCGCCAGCAGACACAGGGACAATCAGCCCCAGCATTTT. Translation: CASRHRDNQPQHF.

The chain links TRBV27 to TRBJ1-5; D call uncertain. Trimming stripped 5 bases from V and 2 bases from J, with 10 bases between. Germline assignment: CDR1 MNHEY and CDR2 SMNVEV (reference sequence). The CDR3 loop spans 14 amino acids. The CDR3 sequence is CASSGGLGNQPQHF. The CDR3 coding sequence is TGTGCCAGCAGTGGAGGGTTGGGCAATCAGCCCCAGCATTTT.

The rearrangement joins TRBV21-1 to TRBJ2-7; the D segment call TRBD1 is taken from the table without a DNA check. TRBV21-1 is labeled a pseudogene. The CDR3 is 16 amino acids. The CDR3 reads CASSPPHRNNSYEQYF. The CDR3 region has the DNA TGTGCCAGCAGCCCACCCCACCGAAACAACTCCTACGAGCAGTACTTC.

The V call is TRBV19, the J call TRBJ2-7; D is perhaps TRBD1 (6 bases). Germline-derived CDR1 and CDR2 are LNHDA and SQIVND (reference sequence). The V end lost 5 bases, the J end lost 1 base, and 15 bases lay between the germline ends. The CDR3 length is 15 residues. The CDR3 reads CASSGLWQGSYEQYF. The DNA of the CDR3 is TGTGCCAGTAGTGGATTGTGGCAGGGGTCCTACGAGCAGTACTTC. Based on the CDR3 plus reference TRBV19 and TRBJ2-7, the full variable domain is DGGITQSPKYLFRKEGQNVTLSCEQNLNHDAMYWYRQDPGQGLRLIYYSQIVNDFQKGDIAEGYSVSREKKESFPLTVTSAQKNPTAFYLCASSGLWQGSYEQYFGPGTRLTVT.

The genes are TRBV4-1 and TRBJ1-6; weak D call: TRBD1 (6 bases). This CDR3 is built from 15 residues. Germline assignment: CDR1 MGHRA and CDR2 YSYEKL. The V and J ends lost 0 bases and 8 bases respectively, with 11 bases between them. The CDR3 DNA sequence: TGCGCCAGCAGCCAAGAACGTGCAGGGGATTCACCCCTCCACTTT. The encoded protein is CASSQERAGDSPLHF.

This chain links TRBV5-1 with TRBJ1-5; 10 nucleotides line up with TRBD1. Germline V gives CDR1 SGHRS, CDR2 YFSETQ. J lost 3 bases, V lost 4 bases, and 4 bases had no gene match. The CDR3 has 15 amino acids. The CDR3 is CASSPTGGLNQPQHF. CDR3 DNA sequence: TGCGCCAGCAGCCCGACAGGGGGCCTCAATCAGCCCCAGCATTTT.

This chain links TRBV27 with TRBJ1-1; the D gene is possibly TRBD1 (6 bases). In germline, CDR1 is MNHEY, CDR2 SMNVEV (reference sequence). CDR3 length: 13 amino acids. Trimming removed 2 bases at V and 7 bases at J, with 11 bases between. CDR3: CASSLRQGSEAFF. In DNA, the CDR3 is TGTGCCAGCAGTTTAAGGCAGGGGAGTGAAGCTTTCTTT.

Here the CDR3 reads CASSLRSEGTGELFF. The CDR3 nucleotides are TGTGCCAGCAGCTTAAGGTCAGAGGGCACCGGGGAGCTGTTTTTT. The chain employs TRBV11-2 and TRBJ2-2; a weak D match, TRBD2 (5 bases). V was cut by 2 bases and J by 4 bases, with 11 bases left in between. Germline CDR1 and CDR2: SGHAT and FQNNGV. This CDR3 is built from 15 residues.